These 29 T cell receptor beta chains came from one sample sequenced in a study of blood T cell repertoires in COVID-19. Repertoires were generated with immunoSEQ multiplex PCR, while TCRdb's copy carries only in-frame clones and drops some. Of some 150,000 clones listed, 85% to 90% are singletons. The sample comprised peripheral blood. All receptors derive from a woman between 35 and 50 years old with acute or convalescent COVID-19.

As DNA, the CDR3 is TGTGCCAGCAGTTACTCGAGACAGGGGGCCCTCGAGCAGTACTTC. Residues: CASSYSRQGALEQYF. The chain employs TRBV6-5 and TRBJ2-7; TRBD1 matches at 10 bases. After removal of 0 bases from V and 6 bases from J, the junction contained 5 bases not matched to a gene. The CDR3 covers 15 residues. Germline V gene sequence: CDR1 MNHEY, CDR2 SVGAGI.

The genes are TRBV19 and TRBJ1-1; D is uncertain. Germline loops: CDR1 LNHDA, CDR2 SQIVND (reference sequence). V was pared by 4 bases and J by 3 bases, with 12 bases between. CDR3 length: 14 residues. As DNA, the CDR3 is TGTGCCAGTAGTAATGAGGGTAGATACACTGAAGCTTTCTTT. Translated: CASSNEGRYTEAFF. Full variable domain (remainder filled in from reference TRBV19 and TRBJ1-1): DGGITQSPKYLFRKEGQNVTLSCEQNLNHDAMYWYRQDPGQGLRLIYYSQIVNDFQKGDIAEGYSVSREKKESFPLTVTSAQKNPTAFYLCASSNEGRYTEAFFGQGTRLTVV.

Here the CDR3 reads CASSQDPGGAGELFF. The CDR3 DNA reads as TGCGCCAGCAGCCAAGATCCCGGGGGGGCCGGGGAGCTGTTTTTT. This chain uses TRBV4-1 with TRBJ2-2, with 8 bases that match TRBD2. The CDR3 is made up of 15 amino acids. CDR1 is MGHRA and CDR2 is YSYEKL in the germline V gene. Losses at the gene ends were 0 bases for V and 6 bases for J; bases not matched to a gene: 3.

This rearrangement joins TRBV7-6 to TRBJ1-4; D unresolved. Per the germline V gene, CDR1 is SGHVS and CDR2 is FNYEAQ. Trimming pared 4 bases from V and 6 bases from J, leaving 15 bases between. The CDR3 sequence is 15 residues long. CDR3: CASSYAASAYEKLFF. The CDR3 region has the DNA TGTGCCAGCAGCTACGCGGCGAGCGCGTATGAAAAACTGTTTTTT.

The rearrangement links TRBV12-3 or TRBV12-4 to TRBJ2-1; maybe TRBD2 (6 bases). The V end was cut by 3 bases, the J end by 7 bases, with 10 bases between. The CDR3 spans 13 residues. CDR3 DNA sequence: TGTGCCAGCAGTTTGACTAGAAGGAATGAGCAGTTCTTC. Translated: CASSLTRRNEQFF.

V gene TRBV23-1 combines with J gene TRBJ2-7; 7 bases fit TRBD1. TRBV23-1 is an ORF for which the function is uncertain. This CDR3 is built from 15 residues. V shed 2 bases, J shed 1 base, and the junction held 5 bases outside the gene matches. The CDR3 sequence: CASSQTGVSSYEQYF. Here the CDR3 DNA reads TGCGCCAGCAGTCAAACAGGGGTCTCATCCTACGAGCAGTACTTC.

The chain joins TRBV7-9 to TRBJ2-3; 10 bases align to TRBD2. CDR3 length: 17 amino acids. Germline V gene lookup returns CDR1 SEHNR and CDR2 FQNEAQ (reference sequence). The junction had 10 bases not matched to a gene; V was cut back by 4 bases and J by 3 bases. CDR3 DNA sequence: TGTGCCAGCAGCTCAGGGAGAACTAGCGGGGAGACAGATACGCAGTATTTT. This codes for CASSSGRTSGETDTQYF.

The chain recombines TRBV11-1 with TRBJ2-7; 8 bases are shared with TRBD1. The CDR3 is 12 amino acids. After removal of 5 bases from V and 4 bases from J, the junction contained 1 base not matched to a gene. Germline V gene lookup returns CDR1 SGHAT and CDR2 FQDESV (reference sequence). CDR3 DNA: TGTGCCAGCAGCAGGACAGGGTACGAGCAGTACTTC. Translating it yields CASSRTGYEQYF. Complete variable domain (other parts from reference TRBV11-1 and TRBJ2-7): EAEVAQSPRYKITEKSQAVAFWCDPISGHATLYWYRQILGQGPELLVQFQDESVVDDSQLPKDRFSAERLKGVDSTLKIQPAELGDSAMYLCASSRTGYEQYFGPGTRLTVT.

This rearrangement joins TRBV7-9 to TRBJ1-1, with D perhaps TRBD1 (6 bases). V was cut by 3 bases and J by 0 bases, with 11 bases left in between. Germline V lookup: CDR1 SEHNR, CDR2 FQNEAQ (reference sequence). The CDR3 is made up of 15 amino acids. CDR3 in amino acids: CASSLMDSLNTEAFF. CDR3 coding DNA: TGTGCCAGCAGCTTGATGGACAGTTTGAACACTGAAGCTTTCTTT.

CDR3 nucleotide sequence: TGTGCCAGCAGCCCCGCCGGGAGGTATAGTGAAAAACTGTTTTTT. Translated: CASSPAGRYSEKLFF. V gene TRBV3-1 (or the pseudogene TRBV3-2) combines with J gene TRBJ1-4; D is unresolved. The V gene lost 4 bases and the J gene lost 7 bases, with 16 bases spanning the gap. Germline values: CDR1 LGHDT, CDR2 YNNKEL (reference sequence). The CDR3 sequence is 15 residues long.

The rearrangement joins TRBV5-4 to TRBJ2-5; 13 nucleotides match TRBD2. CDR1 SGHNT and CDR2 YYREEE come from the germline V gene (reference sequence). The CDR3 is made up of 16 amino acids. Trimming removed 4 bases from V and 5 bases from J; junction bases left unmatched: 8. The CDR3 sequence is CASSDKLAGGWETQYF. CDR3 nucleotides: TGTGCCAGCAGCGATAAACTAGCGGGAGGGTGGGAGACCCAGTACTTC.

The genes are TRBV7-9 and TRBJ2-2; maybe TRBD1 (6 bases). Trimming pared 6 bases from V and 5 bases from J, leaving 22 bases between. The CDR3 covers 17 residues. Germline CDR1 SEHNR, CDR2 FQNEAQ (reference sequence). Here the CDR3 DNA reads TGTGCCAGCAGTGGAAGTGGGGGTCAGGGGCCAACCGGGGAGCTGTTTTTT. This codes for CASSGSGGQGPTGELFF. The variable domain in full, with the rest retrieved from reference TRBV7-9 and TRBJ2-2, is DTGVSQNPRHKITKRGQNVTFRCDPISEHNRLYWYRQTLGQGPEFLTYFQNEAQLEKSRLLSDRFSAERPKGSFSTLEIQRTEQGDSAMYLCASSGSGGQGPTGELFFGEGSRLTVL.

The chain joins TRBV7-3 to TRBJ2-1; D is perhaps TRBD2 (6 bases). The CDR3 extends over 15 amino acids. V lost 5 bases, J lost 5 bases, and 16 bases lay in between. Germline V gene data show CDR1 as SGHTA and CDR2 as FQGTGA. DNA of the CDR3: TGTGCCAGCAGCCTTGGGCAGGGAGGACACAATGAGCAGTTCTTC. Encoded protein: CASSLGQGGHNEQFF.

This clone was observed a single time. Other DNA sequences in this sample translate to the same CDR3. CDR3 DNA: TGTGCCAGCAGCGCCTTGACAGGGATTGGGGGCTACACCTTC. This translates into CASSALTGIGGYTF. The J gene is TRBJ1-2, the V gene TRBV7-8; 7 nucleotides line up with TRBD1. There are 14 residues in the CDR3. In germline, CDR1 is SGHVS, CDR2 FQNEAQ. J lost 8 bases, V lost 5 bases, and 11 bases had no gene match.

The genes are TRBV28 and TRBJ1-6; D is perhaps TRBD1 (5 bases). The CDR3 consists of 16 residues. V shed 6 bases and J shed 9 bases, with 21 bases lying between them. Germline-derived CDR1 and CDR2 are MDHEN and SYDVKM. The CDR3 DNA sequence: TGTGCCAGCAGCTACAAACAGGCCGCAGGAGTTTCACCCCTCCACTTT. It specifies CASSYKQAAGVSPLHF.

The V and J genes are TRBV7-2 and TRBJ1-2; 9 nucleotides align to TRBD1. CDR3 length equals 15 residues. J was trimmed by 6 bases and V by 5 bases; bases with no gene match: 10. Germline CDR1 is SGHTA and CDR2 is FQGNSA. Written as DNA, the CDR3 is TGTGCCAGCAGCCCACAATCGACAGGGGGGGATGGCTACACCTTC. Its translation is CASSPQSTGGDGYTF.

The V gene is TRBV12-3 or TRBV12-4, the J gene TRBJ2-3; D possibly corresponds to TRBD2 (5 bases). The V end lost 5 bases, the J end lost 4 bases, and 10 bases lay between the germline ends. The CDR3 sequence is 13 residues long. The CDR3, as DNA: TGTGCCAGCAGTCTACTAGTTTCAGATACGCAGTATTTT. Amino acids: CASSLLVSDTQYF.

The chain carries TRBV30 and TRBJ1-3; D is uncertain. The CDR3 is made up of 15 amino acids. V dropped 2 bases and J dropped 3 bases, with 14 bases sitting between them. Germline V CDR1 and CDR2: GTSNPN, SVGIG (reference sequence). CDR3 sequence reads: CAWSLLIRGGNTIYF. The CDR3 DNA is TGTGCCTGGAGTTTATTGATCCGAGGTGGAAACACCATATATTTT. The whole variable domain, remainder taken from reference TRBV30 and TRBJ1-3, is SQTIHQWPATLVQPVGSPLSLECTVEGTSNPNLYWYRQAAGRGLQLLFYSVGIGQISSEVPQNLSASRPQDRQFILSSKKLLLSDSGFYLCAWSLLIRGGNTIYFGEGSWLTVV.

This chain uses TRBV30 with TRBJ2-5, with D unresolved. V gave up 2 bases and J gave up 4 bases, with 8 bases separating them. The CDR3 is 12 residues long. CDR1 is GTSNPN, CDR2 SVGIG, per germline (reference sequence). CDR3: CAWSLRGETQYF. The CDR3 DNA sequence: TGTGCCTGGAGTCTCCGAGGAGAGACCCAGTACTTC.

The chain has TRBV3-1 (or the pseudogene TRBV3-2) and TRBJ1-3; D unclear. CDR1 is LGHDT, CDR2 YNNKEL, per germline (reference sequence). This CDR3 is 14 amino acids long. V was shortened by 1 base and J by 1 base, with 5 bases between the two germline ends. CDR3 bases: TGTGCCAGCAGCCAAGTCCAGTCTGGAAACACCATATATTTT. Its protein product is CASSQVQSGNTIYF.

The chain carries TRBV7-8 and TRBJ1-2, with D hard to call. CDR1 is SGHVS, CDR2 FQNEAQ, per germline. The CDR3 contains 15 residues. V was trimmed by 0 bases and J by 5 bases, leaving 13 bases between them. CDR3 coding DNA: TGTGCCAGCAGCTTAGCGATCACGGGTCCGTATGGCTACACCTTC. Translating it yields CASSLAITGPYGYTF. Together with reference TRBV7-8 and TRBJ1-2, the CDR3 gives the full variable domain: GAGVSQSPRYKVAKRGQDVALRCDPISGHVSLFWYQQALGQGPEFLTYFQNEAQLDKSGLPSDRFFAERPEGSVSTLKIQRTQQEDSAVYLCASSLAITGPYGYTFGSGTRLTVV.

The chain has TRBV30 and TRBJ2-1; 8 bases line up with TRBD2. V shed 3 bases and J 4 bases; nucleotides not matched to a gene: 14. The CDR3 contains 17 residues. Germline CDR1 and CDR2: GTSNPN and SVGIG (reference sequence). The CDR3 loop is CAWSPNFTGTRYNEQFF. The CDR3 DNA reads as TGTGCCTGGAGCCCAAACTTTACCGGGACTAGGTACAATGAGCAGTTCTTC. Full variable domain (remainder filled in from reference TRBV30 and TRBJ2-1): SQTIHQWPATLVQPVGSPLSLECTVEGTSNPNLYWYRQAAGRGLQLLFYSVGIGQISSEVPQNLSASRPQDRQFILSSKKLLLSDSGFYLCAWSPNFTGTRYNEQFFGPGTRLTVL.

The CDR3 nucleotides are TGTGCCTGGAGTGTAGCGGTACAGGGTATTTACGGTCAGCCCCAGCATTTT. Its protein is CAWSVAVQGIYGQPQHF. The rearrangement uses TRBV30 and TRBJ1-5, with D possibly being TRBD1 (6 bases). The V end lost 0 bases, the J end lost 6 bases, and 21 bases lay between the germline ends. The germline V gene has CDR1 GTSNPN and CDR2 SVGIG (reference sequence). CDR3 length: 17 residues.

The rearrangement links TRBV27 to TRBJ2-7; 8 bases are shared with TRBD2. The CDR3 is 15 residues long. The V gene end was trimmed by 6 bases and the J gene end by 1 base; junction bases not matched to a gene: 8. Germline CDR1 reads MNHEY; CDR2 reads SMNVEV (reference sequence). As DNA, the CDR3 is TGTGCCAGCAGAAAGAGCGGGGGTCATTCCTACGAGCAGTACTTC. The encoded protein is CASRKSGGHSYEQYF.

The V and J genes are TRBV19 and TRBJ1-1; 8 bases are a match to TRBD1. CDR1 LNHDA and CDR2 SQIVND come from the germline V gene (reference sequence). Trimming cost V 2 bases and J 4 bases; bases outside gene matches: 9. The CDR3 loop spans 16 amino acids. This chain's CDR3 is CASSILGPGGPTEAFF. CDR3 DNA: TGTGCCAGTAGTATACTAGGTCCAGGGGGCCCCACTGAAGCTTTCTTT.

The chain joins TRBV19 to TRBJ2-7, with D tentatively TRBD1 (6 bases). Looked up from germline, CDR1 is LNHDA and CDR2 is SQIVND (reference sequence). Trimming took off 6 bases at V and 2 bases at J, with 11 bases between the two ends. This CDR3 is 13 amino acids long. The CDR3 DNA reads TGTGCCAGTAGCCCGGGACATCCCTACGAGCAGTACTTC. It encodes CASSPGHPYEQYF. The full variable domain, completed using reference TRBV19 and TRBJ2-7, is DGGITQSPKYLFRKEGQNVTLSCEQNLNHDAMYWYRQDPGQGLRLIYYSQIVNDFQKGDIAEGYSVSREKKESFPLTVTSAQKNPTAFYLCASSPGHPYEQYFGPGTRLTVT.

In its sample, this clone was seen a few times. J is TRBJ2-7 and V is TRBV29-1; D might be TRBD2 (5 bases). Germline lookup yields CDR1 SQVTM and CDR2 ANQGSEA. This CDR3 spans 12 amino acids. Trimming shortened V by 4 bases and J by 0 bases, and 7 bases separated the two germline ends. CDR3 coding DNA: TGCAGCGTTGCCGGGGTCTCCTACGAGCAGTACTTC. It specifies CSVAGVSYEQYF.

V usage is TRBV27 and J usage is TRBJ2-7; 10 bases align to TRBD2. V lost 6 bases and J lost 2; bases outside the gene matches: 4. Germline V gives CDR1 MNHEY, CDR2 SMNVEV (reference sequence). The CDR3 spans 14 residues. Here the CDR3 DNA reads TGTGCCAGCAGGAATAGCGGGGGGCCCTACGAGCAGTACTTC. It encodes CASRNSGGPYEQYF.

This rearrangement joins TRBV2 to TRBJ2-7, with 8 bases aligning to TRBD1. Trimming at V came to 6 bases and at J to 9 bases, leaving 13 bases not matched to a gene. Per germline, CDR1 SNHLY and CDR2 FYNNEI. This CDR3 is 14 amino acids long. The CDR3 DNA reads as TGTGCCAGCAGGACGGACAGGGCGACCCGGGGGCAGTACTTC. Translated: CASRTDRATRGQYF.